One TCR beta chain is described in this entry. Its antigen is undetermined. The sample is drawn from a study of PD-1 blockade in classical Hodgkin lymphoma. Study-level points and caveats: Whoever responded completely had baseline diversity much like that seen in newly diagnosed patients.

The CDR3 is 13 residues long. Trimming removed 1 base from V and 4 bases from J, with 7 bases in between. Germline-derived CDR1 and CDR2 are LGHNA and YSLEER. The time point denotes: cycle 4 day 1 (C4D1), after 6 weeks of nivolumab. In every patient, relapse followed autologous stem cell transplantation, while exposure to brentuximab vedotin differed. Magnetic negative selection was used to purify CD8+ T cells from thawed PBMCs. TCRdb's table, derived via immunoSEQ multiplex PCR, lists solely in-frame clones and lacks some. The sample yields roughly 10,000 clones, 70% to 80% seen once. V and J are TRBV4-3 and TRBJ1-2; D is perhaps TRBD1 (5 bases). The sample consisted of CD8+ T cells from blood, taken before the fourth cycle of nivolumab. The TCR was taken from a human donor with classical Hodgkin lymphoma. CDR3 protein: CASSQGQGYGYTF. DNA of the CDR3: TGCGCCAGCAGCCAAGGGCAGGGCTATGGCTACACCTTC.